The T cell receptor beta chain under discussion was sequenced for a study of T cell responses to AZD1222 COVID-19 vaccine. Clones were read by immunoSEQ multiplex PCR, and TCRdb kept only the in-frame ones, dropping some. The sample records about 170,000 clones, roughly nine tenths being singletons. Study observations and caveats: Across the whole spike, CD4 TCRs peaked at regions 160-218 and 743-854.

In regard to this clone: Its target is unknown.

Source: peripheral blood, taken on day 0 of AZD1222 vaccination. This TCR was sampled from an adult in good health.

Here the CDR3 DNA reads TGTGCCAGCAGCTCTGTGGAGGGGACTGAAGCTTTCTTT. Residues: CASSSVEGTEAFF. The chain recombines TRBV5-4 with TRBJ1-1, with D possibly matching TRBD1 (5 bases). This CDR3 region has 13 residues. The germline V gene encodes CDR1 SGHNT and CDR2 YYREEE (reference sequence). The V gene lost 3 bases and the J gene lost 5 bases, with 11 bases spanning the gap.